This T cell receptor (beta chain) was sequenced during a study of blood T cells in healthy people across ages. It was with a sample-barcoded 5' primer and a J-beta primer mix that a second PCR of about 7 to 12 cycles was run. Paired-end reads containing CDR3 totaled no fewer than 2.5 million for each sample. TCRdb re-analysed the 5' RACE reads in MiXCR, keeping a single row per CDR3 protein. Among fewer than 950,000 distinct CDR3 sequences listed, roughly 53% were seen once. The CDR3 extends over 15 amino acids. In germline, CDR1 is LGHNA, CDR2 YNFKEQ. There were at least 6 micrograms of total RNA extracted from every sample.

This sequence originates from a man older than 75 in good health. What was sequenced was blood. This chain connects TRBV4-2 to TRBJ2-5; D possibly matches TRBD1 or TRBD2 (5 bases each). The better agreement between TRBJ2-7 and the DNA end casts doubt on the J call. DNA for the CDR3: TGTGCCAGCAGCCAAGTACCCGGGGCCAGTTACGAGCAGTACTTC. This encodes CASSQVPGASYEQYF.